Below, 29 T cell receptor beta chains from the same sample are listed, as sequenced in a study of metastatic and nonmetastatic thyroid tumors. TCRdb re-clonotyped the PCR reads via MiXCR. The table records some 33,000 clones, about a sixth of them present only once. The entire patient cohort was treatment-naive prior to thyroid surgery. Sequenced material: blood. The receptors derive from a female donor with papillary thyroid cancer or a benign thyroid nodule (not recorded which). Some clones in this sample may be carry-over from other donors' samples.

This clone appeared many times. The chain recombines TRBV9 with TRBJ1-1; no clear D. Trimming shortened V by 0 bases and J by 3 bases, and 6 bases separated the two germline ends. Germline CDR1 is SGDLS and CDR2 is YYNGEE. This CDR3 spans 13 amino acids. The CDR3 is CASSVESHTEAFF. CDR3 in DNA: TGTGCCAGCAGCGTAGAATCTCACACTGAAGCTTTCTTT.

Worth noting for this clone: This may be a read error: a much more frequent sequence differs by one nucleotide. The V call is TRBV7-3, the J call TRBJ1-1; D unresolved. Germline V gene lookup returns CDR1 SGHTA and CDR2 FQGTGA. With 1 base removed from V and 1 base from J, the gap between germline ends came to 7 bases. This CDR3 contains 14 residues. CDR3 in DNA: TGTGCCAGCAGCTTAATTCACTCGAACACTGAAGCTTTCTTT. This codes for CASSLIHSNTEAFF.

The chain is built from TRBV11-1 and TRBJ2-7, with D unresolved. Trimming removed 0 bases from V and 4 bases from J, with 19 bases in between. The CDR3 runs 17 residues. CDR1 and CDR2 (germline): SGHAT, FQDESV (reference sequence). Written as DNA, the CDR3 is TGTGCCAGCAGCTTAGCGAAGGGTGGTGTAGCCGAGTACGAGCAGTACTTC. Its protein product is CASSLAKGGVAEYEQYF.

This clone was picked up many times. This rearrangement joins TRBV12-3 or TRBV12-4 to TRBJ2-2, with 10 positions matching TRBD1. This CDR3 region has 15 residues. V lost 5 bases, J lost 3 bases, and 3 bases stayed unmatched. The CDR3 region has the DNA TGTGCCAGCAGTCGACAGGGGGCGTACACCGGGGAGCTGTTTTTT. Protein: CASSRQGAYTGELFF.

At least ten counts were recorded for this clone. The V call is TRBV9, the J call TRBJ1-3; 7 nucleotides match TRBD1. Trimming cost V 4 bases and J 7 bases; bases outside gene matches: 8. The CDR3 consists of 14 residues. Germline-derived CDR1 and CDR2 are SGDLS and YYNGEE. DNA of the CDR3: TGTGCCAGCAGCCTAAGACAGGGCGGGAACACCATATATTTT. Protein: CASSLRQGGNTIYF. The entire variable domain, with the rest obtained from reference TRBV9 and TRBJ1-3, is as follows: DSGVTQTPKHLITATGQRVTLRCSPRSGDLSVYWYQQSLDQGLQFLIQYYNGEERAKGNILERFSAQQFPDLHSELNLSSLELGDSALYFCASSLRQGGNTIYFGEGSWLTVV.

There are many counts of this clone. This CDR3 reads CASSMKLASGRGKNTGELFF. The CDR3 DNA reads as TGTGCCAGTAGTATGAAGTTGGCTAGCGGGAGGGGAAAAAACACCGGGGAGCTGTTTTTT. The chain couples TRBV19 to TRBJ2-2, with 12 bases fitting TRBD2. The CDR3 has 20 residues. The germline V gene has CDR1 LNHDA and CDR2 SQIVND (reference sequence). With 3 bases clipped from V and 2 bases from J, the junction kept 13 bases outside the gene matches.

This clone occurred many times. The chain links TRBV9 to TRBJ2-5; weak D call: TRBD2 (6 bases). The length of the CDR3 is 14 residues. Trimming pared 4 bases from V and 1 base from J, leaving 11 bases between. CDR1 is SGDLS, CDR2 YYNGEE, per germline. For the CDR3, the DNA is TGTGCCAGCAGCCGGGAGCAGGGCCAAGAGACCCAGTACTTC. This gives the protein CASSREQGQETQYF.

This chain links TRBV20-1 with TRBJ1-2, with D possibly matching TRBD1 (6 bases). Per germline, CDR1 DFQATT and CDR2 SNEGSKA (reference sequence). CDR3 length: 15 amino acids. Deletions cut 2 bases from V and 2 bases from J, with 15 bases between. The DNA of the CDR3 is TGCAGTGCTAGACTGGGGACAAAGGCAAACTATGGCTACACCTTC. Its protein is CSARLGTKANYGYTF.

The table lists this clone with many counts. The chain employs TRBV18 and TRBJ2-4, with no clear D. Between the trimmed V and J ends, which lost 3 bases and 2 bases, there was a span of 14 bases. Germline loops: CDR1 KGHSH, CDR2 LQKENI. CDR3 length equals 16 residues. CDR3 amino acids: CASSPSWGPTKNIQYF. The CDR3 region has the DNA TGTGCCAGCTCACCCTCCTGGGGTCCGACCAAAAACATTCAGTACTTC.

This clone appeared many times. The chain has TRBV6-1 and TRBJ2-7; 7 positions match TRBD1. Germline V gene sequence: CDR1 MNHNS, CDR2 SASEGT. The CDR3 loop spans 13 amino acids. Trimming took 6 bases from V and 6 from J; bases not matched to a gene: 8. CDR3 loop: CASRYDRESEQYF. CDR3 sequence (DNA): TGTGCCAGCAGATATGACAGGGAATCCGAGCAGTACTTC.

As to this clone: This sequence may be a read error, since a much larger clone differs from it by one base. The chain couples TRBV28 to TRBJ2-2; TRBD1 agrees at 8 bases. CDR3 length equals 15 residues. V dropped 7 bases and J dropped 1; count of bases not matched to a gene: 5. In germline, CDR1 is MDHEN, CDR2 SYDVKM. The CDR3 sequence is CASIPGTGNTGELFF. The CDR3 region has the DNA TGTGCCAGCATCCCAGGGACAGGGAACACCGGGGAGCTGTTTTTT.

Comment on this clone: One end of the junction fails to match germline, which may point to a read error. Other DNA sequences within the sample encode an identical CDR3. V usage is TRBV11-2 and J usage is TRBJ2-3; TRBD2 is a possible D gene (6 bases). There are 15 residues in the CDR3. Germline lookup yields CDR1 SGHAT and CDR2 FQNNGV. CDR3 DNA sequence: TGTGCCAGCAGCTTAGTTGGGGGGTCCACAGATACTCAGTATTTT. Its translation: CASSLVGGSTDTQYF. Using reference TRBV11-2 and TRBJ2-3 for the parts outside the CDR3, the full variable domain is EAGVAQSPRYKIIEKRQSVAFWCNPISGHATLYWYQQILGQGPKLLIQFQNNGVVDDSQLPKDRFSAERLKGVDSTLKIQPAKLEDSAVYLCASSLVGGSTDTQYFGPGTRLTVL.

This clone was picked up many times. The rearrangement uses TRBV2 and TRBJ1-4, with TRBD1 identical over 7 bases. The CDR3 totals 16 residues. The germline CDR1 and CDR2 sequences are SNHLY and FYNNEI. V lost 4 bases and J lost 0; bases outside the gene matches: 5. The CDR3 DNA sequence: TGTGCCAGCAGTGTTTTAGGGGGCCCAACTAATGAAAAACTGTTTTTT. Amino acid sequence: CASSVLGGPTNEKLFF. Drawing the rest from reference TRBV2 and TRBJ1-4, the complete variable domain is EPEVTQTPSHQVTQMGQEVILRCVPISNHLYFYWYRQILGQKVEFLVSFYNNEISEKSEIFDDQFSVERPDGSNFTLKIRSTKLEDSAMYFCASSVLGGPTNEKLFFGSGTQLSVL.

This clone has at least ten counts. V gene TRBV5-1 combines with J gene TRBJ2-1; D is unresolved. Between the trimmed V and J ends, which lost 0 bases and 6 bases, there was a span of 7 bases. Germline-derived CDR1 and CDR2 are SGHRS and YFSETQ. The CDR3 is 13 amino acids. In nucleotides, the CDR3 is TGCGCCAGCAGCTTGGGACCTATCAATGAGCAGTTCTTC. The encoded protein is CASSLGPINEQFF. Combining the CDR3 with reference TRBV5-1 and TRBJ2-1 gives the whole variable domain KAGVTQTPRYLIKTRGQQVTLSCSPISGHRSVSWYQQTPGQGLQFLFEYFSETQRNKGNFPGRFSGRQFSNSRSEMNVSTLELGDSALYLCASSLGPINEQFFGPGTRLTVL.

The rearrangement joins TRBV6-5 to TRBJ1-1; a weak D match, TRBD1 (6 bases). The V gene's germline CDR1 is MNHEY and CDR2 SVGAGI. The CDR3 totals 13 residues. Trimming took off 2 bases at V and 4 bases at J, with 8 bases between the two ends. CDR3 region: CASSYQGFTEAFF. The DNA of the CDR3 is TGTGCCAGCAGTTACCAGGGGTTCACTGAAGCTTTCTTT.

Ten or more counts support this clone. This sample also contains other DNA sequences that code for the same CDR3. The chain recombines TRBV2 with TRBJ2-5; perhaps TRBD2 as D (5 bases). Trimming stripped 8 bases from V and 4 bases from J, with 14 bases between. The CDR3 consists of 13 residues. From germline, CDR1 is SNHLY and CDR2 FYNNEI. CDR3 nucleotide sequence: TGTGCCAGCGTCCGGGAAGGTGGAGAGACCCAGTACTTC. Protein: CASVREGGETQYF.

This clone was seen at least ten times. The chain recombines TRBV30 with TRBJ2-3; 11 nucleotides line up with TRBD2. J gave up 2 bases and V 2 bases, and 3 bases lay outside the gene matches. CDR3 size: 15 residues. The germline V gene encodes CDR1 GTSNPN and CDR2 SVGIG (reference sequence). The DNA of the CDR3 is TGTGCCTGGAGTCTACTAGCGGGGGTCACAGATACGCAGTATTTT. Translating it yields CAWSLLAGVTDTQYF.

This clone was seen many times. The chain employs TRBV11-2 and TRBJ1-2; D is unresolved. The germline V and J ends were trimmed by 8 bases and 8 bases, with 15 bases remaining between them. The CDR3 consists of 12 residues. Germline V gives CDR1 SGHAT, CDR2 FQNNGV. In nucleotides, the CDR3 is TGTGCCAGCCGGCACATTGTGTACGGCTACACCTTC. Translating gives CASRHIVYGYTF. Using reference TRBV11-2 and TRBJ1-2 for the parts outside the CDR3, the full variable domain is EAGVAQSPRYKIIEKRQSVAFWCNPISGHATLYWYQQILGQGPKLLIQFQNNGVVDDSQLPKDRFSAERLKGVDSTLKIQPAKLEDSAVYLCASRHIVYGYTFGSGTRLTVV.

The sample holds a few counts of this clone. The V and J genes are TRBV6-2 or TRBV6-3 and TRBJ2-3; 11 bases line up with TRBD2. Germline V gene sequence: CDR1 MNHEY, CDR2 SVGEGT. There are 15 residues in the CDR3. Trimming at V came to 8 bases and at J to 5 bases, leaving 9 bases not matched to a gene. The DNA of the CDR3 is TGTGCCAGCCGGTCGGTTCTAGCGGGAGGAGATACGCAGTATTTT. Encoded protein: CASRSVLAGGDTQYF.

This clone was recorded at least ten times. The chain recombines TRBV18 with TRBJ2-6, with TRBD1 as a possible D gene (5 bases). V was clipped by 0 bases and J by 0 bases, with 9 bases between them. The CDR3 totals 17 residues. Looked up from germline, CDR1 is KGHSH and CDR2 is LQKENI. DNA of the CDR3: TGTGCCAGCTCACCACCGGGGCACCTCTCTGGGGCCAACGTCCTGACTTTC. Translating gives CASSPPGHLSGANVLTF.

This clone was seen only a few times. A junction boundary mismatches the germline segment, possibly from a read error. At the DNA level, this CDR3 is encoded by other sequences in the same sample as well. V usage is TRBV27 and J usage is TRBJ1-2, with 7 bases aligning to TRBD1. The CDR3 has 16 residues. Germline assignment: CDR1 MNHEY and CDR2 SMNVEV (reference sequence). The CDR3 here is CASSGGVAGTAYGYTF. Written as DNA, the CDR3 is TGTGCCAGCAGTGGGGGGGTAGCGGGGACAGCTTATGGTTACACCTTC.

This clone showed up many times. The rearrangement joins TRBV9 to TRBJ2-1; 11 bases fit TRBD2. The CDR3 consists of 16 residues. The V and J ends lost 5 bases and 0 bases, in that order; junction bases with no gene match: 4. The germline V gene encodes CDR1 SGDLS and CDR2 YYNGEE. The CDR3 sequence is CASSAGTSGSYNEQFF. The CDR3 region has the DNA TGTGCCAGCAGTGCCGGGACTAGCGGCTCCTACAATGAGCAGTTCTTC.

Concerning this clone itself: The junction differs from germline at one of its ends, possibly a read error. The rearrangement uses TRBV20-1 and TRBJ2-6; TRBD1 might be the D (5 bases). The CDR3 has 15 residues. The germline gives CDR1 DFQATT, CDR2 SNEGSKA (reference sequence). CDR3 region: CSARDLESGANVLTF. CDR3 nucleotide sequence: TGCAGTGCTAGAGATCTAGAATCTGGGGCCAATGTCCTGACTTTC.

For this clone: One junction end disagrees with the germline gene, perhaps due to a read error. This same CDR3 is encoded by further DNA sequences in the sample. V and J are TRBV5-4 and TRBJ2-1, with D unresolved. Germline V gene sequence: CDR1 SGHNT, CDR2 YYREEE (reference sequence). The CDR3 runs 15 residues. This chain's CDR3 is CASSLGTYLYNEQFF. The DNA of the CDR3 is TGTGCCAGTAGCTTGGGTACATACCTCTACAATGAGCAGTTCTTC.

The table lists this clone with a few counts. A clone one base away is much larger, so this may be a read error. The V gene is TRBV9, the J gene TRBJ1-1; D is undetermined. Germline V gene sequence: CDR1 SGDLS, CDR2 YYNGEE. This CDR3 contains 15 residues. This CDR3 reads CASSVGSLLNTEALF. The CDR3 region has the DNA TGTGCCAGCAGCGTAGGATCCCTTCTTAACACTGAAGCTCTCTTT.

This clone was picked up many times. The rearrangement joins TRBV6-1 to TRBJ1-1, with TRBD1 matching 7 bases. Germline values: CDR1 MNHNS, CDR2 SASEGT. This CDR3 has 14 amino acids. Losses at the gene ends were 7 bases for V and 3 bases for J; bases not matched to a gene: 8. The CDR3 bases are TGTGCCAGCACCTACCCAGGGGGTTACACTGAAGCTTTCTTT. This encodes CASTYPGGYTEAFF.

J is TRBJ2-7 and V is TRBV18; TRBD2 is a possible D gene (5 bases). This CDR3 has 16 amino acids. Germline-derived CDR1 and CDR2 are KGHSH and LQKENI. Trimming shortened V by 2 bases and J by 2 bases, and 16 bases separated the two germline ends. Here the CDR3 DNA reads TGTGCCAGCTCACCAGGTAGGAGCGGAGGAGCCTACGAGCAGTACTTC. It specifies CASSPGRSGGAYEQYF.

This clone was detected a few times. The chain recombines TRBV11-2 with TRBJ2-1; perhaps TRBD1 as D (6 bases). The CDR3 totals 13 residues. V gave up 3 bases and J gave up 7 bases, with 10 bases separating them. Germline values: CDR1 SGHAT, CDR2 FQNNGV. The CDR3 protein is CASSLGAWNEQFF. In nucleotides, the CDR3 is TGTGCCAGCAGCTTGGGGGCTTGGAATGAGCAGTTCTTC.

This clone was seen many times. The rearrangement uses TRBV2 and TRBJ2-3; unclear D gene. This CDR3 region has 13 residues. The V end lost 7 bases, the J end lost 1 base, and 9 bases lay between the germline ends. CDR1 is SNHLY and CDR2 is FYNNEI in the germline V gene. The CDR3 nucleotides read TGTGCCAGCATATCTGGGGGCACAGATACGCAGTATTTT. Protein sequence: CASISGGTDTQYF. Using reference TRBV2 and TRBJ2-3 for the parts outside the CDR3, the full variable domain is EPEVTQTPSHQVTQMGQEVILRCVPISNHLYFYWYRQILGQKVEFLVSFYNNEISEKSEIFDDQFSVERPDGSNFTLKIRSTKLEDSAMYFCASISGGTDTQYFGPGTRLTVL.